Below are 20 T cell receptor beta chains sequenced from a single sample in a study of T cells after yellow fever vaccination. Via MiXCR, TCRdb re-called the 5' RACE reads, giving one row per CDR3 protein. This sample yields 250,000 or so distinct CDR3 sequences, of which around 3.5% are seen a single time; under 20% belongs to the top ten. The sample in question was PBMCs, obtained 15 days after the yellow fever booster vaccination. These receptors were obtained from a young man who received the YFV17D yellow fever vaccine.

This clonotype was seen at least ten times. This chain uses TRBV19 with TRBJ1-5; D is unresolved. V was trimmed by 10 bases and J by 4 bases, leaving 5 bases between them. Germline V gene lookup returns CDR1 LNHDA and CDR2 SQIVND (reference sequence). The CDR3 length is 10 residues. In DNA form, the CDR3 reads TGTGCCACGGGGAATCAGCCCCAGCATTTT. Translating gives CATGNQPQHF.

There are many counts of this clonotype. The chain links TRBV18 to TRBJ1-1; 8 bases line up with TRBD1. This CDR3 is built from 14 residues. J was trimmed by 4 bases and V by 8 bases; bases with no gene match: 9. Germline V lookup: CDR1 KGHSH, CDR2 LQKENI. This CDR3 reads CASRPGQEVTEAFF. DNA for the CDR3: TGTGCCAGCCGACCGGGACAGGAAGTCACTGAAGCTTTCTTT.

In this sample, this clonotype turned up many times. The rearrangement joins TRBV7-2 to TRBJ2-7; either TRBD1 or TRBD2 may fit D (5 bases each). CDR3 size: 15 residues. Germline-derived CDR1 and CDR2 are SGHTA and FQGNSA. Trimming stripped 1 base from V and 0 bases from J, with 10 bases between. The CDR3 is CASSLGDARSYEQYF. CDR3 sequence (DNA): TGTGCCAGCAGCTTAGGGGACGCCCGCTCCTACGAGCAGTACTTC.

This clonotype was observed many times. The chain joins TRBV2 to TRBJ1-4; D is unclear. CDR1 and CDR2 (germline): SNHLY, FYNNEI. The CDR3 has 14 residues. With 6 bases removed from V and 8 bases from J, the gap between germline ends came to 16 bases. CDR3 region: CASRPPVSREKLFF. CDR3 DNA: TGTGCCAGCAGGCCCCCGGTGTCTCGGGAAAAACTGTTTTTT.

The table lists this clonotype with many counts. The chain carries TRBV5-1 and TRBJ1-2; D is unresolved. The V end lost 1 base, the J end lost 3 bases, and 10 bases lay between the germline ends. The CDR3 consists of 14 residues. Per germline, CDR1 SGHRS and CDR2 YFSETQ. CDR3 sequence reads: CASSLIGGHYGYTF. DNA for the CDR3: TGCGCCAGCAGCTTGATCGGAGGCCACTATGGCTACACCTTC. The variable domain in full, with the rest retrieved from reference TRBV5-1 and TRBJ1-2, is KAGVTQTPRYLIKTRGQQVTLSCSPISGHRSVSWYQQTPGQGLQFLFEYFSETQRNKGNFPGRFSGRQFSNSRSEMNVSTLELGDSALYLCASSLIGGHYGYTFGSGTRLTVV.

Ten or more counts support this clonotype. The chain uses TRBV19 and TRBJ2-3; weak D call: TRBD2 (5 bases). V was clipped by 4 bases and J by 1 base, with 21 bases between them. Looked up from germline, CDR1 is LNHDA and CDR2 is SQIVND (reference sequence). CDR3 length: 18 residues. DNA for the CDR3: TGTGCCAGTAGTAGGGCCCTTTCCGGGGTCCCTCGCACAGATACGCAGTATTTT. This sequence encodes CASSRALSGVPRTDTQYF.

This clonotype has a count of ten or more. This chain connects TRBV4-1 to TRBJ2-7, with 7 bases matching TRBD2. The CDR3 extends over 15 amino acids. V shed 1 base and J 0 bases; nucleotides not matched to a gene: 3. The germline V gene has CDR1 MGHRA and CDR2 YSYEKL. The CDR3 DNA sequence: TGCGCCAGCAGCCAAGTAGCGGGTCCCTCCTACGAGCAGTACGTC. It is translated as CASSQVAGPSYEQYV.

This clonotype was picked up many times. The chain couples TRBV7-9 to TRBJ2-3; D gene ambiguous. The V end was cut by 3 bases, the J end by 2 bases, with 9 bases between. Germline CDR1 SEHNR, CDR2 FQNEAQ (reference sequence). This CDR3 contains 14 residues. The CDR3 nucleotides are TGTGCCAGCAGCTTCCAGCTAACCACAGATACGCAGTATTTT. Encoded protein: CASSFQLTTDTQYF.

This clonotype was counted many times. CDR3 amino acids: CALSGGGELFF. In nucleotides, the CDR3 is TGTGCCCTCAGCGGGGGCGGGGAGCTGTTTTTT. The chain couples TRBV28 to TRBJ2-2, with 8 bases matching TRBD2. CDR1 and CDR2 from the germline V gene are MDHEN and SYDVKM. CDR3 size: 11 residues. V was clipped by 11 bases and J by 7 bases; unmatched bases: 3.

This clonotype was picked up many times. The J gene is TRBJ1-1, the V gene TRBV11-2, with 7 bases identical to TRBD1. V shed 3 bases and J 1 base; nucleotides not matched to a gene: 2. The CDR3 totals 14 residues. Germline assignment: CDR1 SGHAT and CDR2 FQNNGV. The CDR3 region has the DNA TGTGCCAGCAGCTTCACAGGGGCGAACACTGAAGCTTTCTTT. This gives the protein CASSFTGANTEAFF.

This clonotype was observed many times. The chain couples TRBV5-4 to TRBJ2-3; TRBD1 aligns across 8 bases. The germline V gene encodes CDR1 SGHNT and CDR2 YYREEE (reference sequence). The CDR3 runs 14 residues. V shed 4 bases, J shed 4 bases, and the junction held 5 bases outside the gene matches. The DNA for the CDR3 is TGTGCCAGCAGCCCAGGACAGGGCTCAGATACGCAGTATTTT. Translation gives CASSPGQGSDTQYF.

This clonotype was observed at least ten times. This sequence joins TRBV3-1 and TRBJ1-4; no definite D call. V lost 1 base and J lost 8, with 8 bases in between. Germline CDR1 LGHDT, CDR2 YNNKEL (reference sequence). This CDR3 comprises 13 residues. The CDR3 DNA is TGTGCCAGCAGCCAAGTCCATAAGGAAAAACTGTTTTTT. It encodes CASSQVHKEKLFF.

This clonotype was counted many times. The chain combines TRBV12-3 or TRBV12-4 with TRBJ2-2; the D gene is possibly TRBD1 (6 bases). CDR3 length equals 15 residues. V lost 8 bases, J lost 3 bases, and 16 bases lay in between. The DNA of the CDR3 is TGTGCCAGCTCATCCTATCGACAGGACACCGGGGAGCTGTTTTTT. Protein: CASSSYRQDTGELFF.

The table lists this clonotype with many counts. The rearrangement links TRBV10-2 to TRBJ2-7, with a weak D call TRBD2 (5 bases). Trimming took off 5 bases at V and 4 bases at J, with 9 bases between the two ends. Germline V CDR1 and CDR2: WSHSY, SAAADI. The CDR3 is made up of 12 amino acids. CDR3 region: CASSSWTYEQYF. CDR3 DNA sequence: TGCGCCAGCAGTAGTTGGACTTACGAGCAGTACTTC.

Many counts were recorded for this clonotype. This chain connects TRBV12-3 or TRBV12-4 to TRBJ2-2; D tentatively fits TRBD1 or TRBD2 (6 bases each). The CDR3 has 14 residues. Trimming took off 10 bases at V and 4 bases at J, with 16 bases between the two ends. The CDR3 sequence is CATSWGARTGELFF. The CDR3 DNA follows: TGTGCCACCTCGTGGGGGGCGCGCACCGGGGAGCTGTTTTTT.

There are many counts of this clonotype. The gene calls are TRBV28 and TRBJ1-4; the match to TRBD1 covers 7 bases. The CDR3 totals 14 residues. Germline V gene sequence: CDR1 MDHEN, CDR2 SYDVKM. V trimming: 8 bases; J trimming: 5 bases; junction bases outside the gene matches: 8. CDR3 residues: CASRTGQINEKLFF. The CDR3 DNA reads as TGTGCCAGCCGCACGGGACAGATAAATGAAAAACTGTTTTTT.

Ten or more counts support this clonotype. The chain employs TRBV10-3 and TRBJ2-1; D is perhaps TRBD1 or TRBD2 (6 bases each). CDR1 and CDR2 from the germline V gene are ENHRY and SYGVKD. V dropped 3 bases and J dropped 9 bases, with 9 bases sitting between them. CDR3 length equals 12 residues. The CDR3 sequence: CAISDRGREQFF. CDR3 sequence (DNA): TGTGCCATCAGTGACCGGGGGCGTGAGCAGTTCTTC.

V and J are TRBV5-1 and TRBJ2-7; D not certain. Trimming removed 0 bases at V and 3 bases at J, with 10 bases between. The CDR3 is 14 residues long. The germline gives CDR1 SGHRS, CDR2 YFSETQ. CDR3 coding DNA: TGCGCCAGCAGCTTGGAGAGGCCAGGCTACGAGCAGTACGTC. It codes for CASSLERPGYEQYV.

This clonotype was recorded many times. The chain couples TRBV20-1 to TRBJ2-2, with D maybe TRBD1 (6 bases). CDR3 size: 14 residues. Trimming took 6 bases from V and 7 from J, leaving 18 bases between them. Germline V gene data show CDR1 as DFQATT and CDR2 as SNEGSKA (reference sequence). CDR3 residues: CSAMTGLRGGELFF. CDR3 nucleotides: TGCAGTGCAATGACAGGCTTAAGGGGCGGGGAGCTGTTTTTT.

This clonotype was recorded many times. J is TRBJ2-3 and V is TRBV5-1, with 8 bases that match TRBD2. The length of the CDR3 is 13 residues. The ends lost 7 bases at V and 4 bases at J; junction bases unmatched: 5. Germline V gene data show CDR1 as SGHRS and CDR2 as YFSETQ. The CDR3 here is CASHRGGSDTQYF. The CDR3 DNA is TGCGCCAGCCACCGGGGGGGCTCAGATACGCAGTATTTT.